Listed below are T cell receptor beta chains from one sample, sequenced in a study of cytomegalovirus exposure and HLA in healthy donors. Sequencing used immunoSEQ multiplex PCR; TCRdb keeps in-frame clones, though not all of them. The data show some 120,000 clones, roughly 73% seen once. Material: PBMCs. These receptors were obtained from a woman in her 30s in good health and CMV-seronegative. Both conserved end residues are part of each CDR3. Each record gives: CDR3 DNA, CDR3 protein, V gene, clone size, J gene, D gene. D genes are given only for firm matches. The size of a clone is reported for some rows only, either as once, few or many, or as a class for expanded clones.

cdr3_nt: TGTGCCAGCAGTGTTGACAGGGACGTCGCAGAGACCCAGTACTTC
cdr3_aa: CASSVDRDVAETQYF
v_call: TRBV2
clone_size: once
j_call: TRBJ2-5
d_call: TRBD1

cdr3_nt: TGTGCCAGTAGTAGACAGGACAATCAGCCCCAGCATTTT
cdr3_aa: CASSRQDNQPQHF
v_call: TRBV19
clone_size: .
j_call: TRBJ1-5
d_call: .

cdr3_nt: TGCGCCAGCAGGCAGGGAACTGAAGCTTTCTTT
cdr3_aa: CASRQGTEAFF
v_call: TRBV10-1
clone_size: .
j_call: TRBJ1-1
d_call: .

cdr3_nt: TGCGCCAGCAGCTTGGCGGTTACACGGGGGGGCGGCTACACCTTC
cdr3_aa: CASSLAVTRGGGYTF
v_call: TRBV5-1
clone_size: .
j_call: TRBJ1-2
d_call: .

cdr3_nt: TGTGCCAGCAGTGCGACAGGGGAGAGGAATCAGCCCCAGCATTTT
cdr3_aa: CASSATGERNQPQHF
v_call: TRBV9
clone_size: .
j_call: TRBJ1-5
d_call: TRBD1

cdr3_nt: TGTGCCAGCAGCCAAAATTTCGGACGACAGGGGCGGTTGGAGACCCAGTACTTC
cdr3_aa: CASSQNFGRQGRLETQYF
v_call: TRBV14
clone_size: .
j_call: TRBJ2-5
d_call: TRBD1

cdr3_nt: TGTGCCAGTAGTCATCGGACTAGCGGGGGGGCAGGGGAGCTGTTTTTT
cdr3_aa: CASSHRTSGGAGELFF
v_call: TRBV19
clone_size: few
j_call: TRBJ2-2
d_call: TRBD2

cdr3_nt: TGTGCCAGCAGTTTTCGGACAACCTACGAGCAGTACTTC
cdr3_aa: CASSFRTTYEQYF
v_call: TRBV7-8
clone_size: .
j_call: TRBJ2-7
d_call: .

cdr3_nt: TGTGCCAGCAGTGAAGGCGGGGGGGTTCAGACCCAGTACTTC
cdr3_aa: CASSEGGGVQTQYF
v_call: TRBV14
clone_size: once
j_call: TRBJ2-5
d_call: TRBD2

cdr3_nt: TGTGCCAGCAGTGAAGCTCGGAATTCCCGGTCGGGGGAGCAGTACTTC
cdr3_aa: CASSEARNSRSGEQYF
v_call: TRBV6-1
clone_size: .
j_call: TRBJ2-7
d_call: .

cdr3_nt: TGTGCCAGCAGCCCTACCTGGACTCTCAAGAACACTGAAGCTTTCTTT
cdr3_aa: CASSPTWTLKNTEAFF
v_call: TRBV11-2
clone_size: .
j_call: TRBJ1-1
d_call: .

cdr3_nt: TGTGCCAGCAGTTGGACAGAGAGCACTGAAGCTTTCTTT
cdr3_aa: CASSWTESTEAFF
v_call: TRBV6-6
clone_size: few
j_call: TRBJ1-1
d_call: .

cdr3_nt: TGTGCCAGCAGTTCCCAGGGCTACGAGCAGTACTTC
cdr3_aa: CASSSQGYEQYF
v_call: TRBV6-5
clone_size: .
j_call: TRBJ2-7
d_call: .

cdr3_nt: TGCGCCAGCGGGGGACAGGACTATGGCTACACCTTC
cdr3_aa: CASGGQDYGYTF
v_call: TRBV5-1
clone_size: .
j_call: TRBJ1-2
d_call: TRBD1

cdr3_nt: TGTGCCAGCAGTGCCACTGCCCCCTATGGCTACACCTTC
cdr3_aa: CASSATAPYGYTF
v_call: TRBV6-1
clone_size: .
j_call: TRBJ1-2
d_call: .

cdr3_nt: TGCGCCAGCAGCCAAGAGACAGGGGGTCCCTGGTATGGCTACACCTTC
cdr3_aa: CASSQETGGPWYGYTF
v_call: TRBV4-1
clone_size: .
j_call: TRBJ1-2
d_call: TRBD1

cdr3_nt: TGCGCCAGCAGCGCCCAGGGGGCAACCGGGGAGCTGTTTTTT
cdr3_aa: CASSAQGATGELFF
v_call: TRBV5-1
clone_size: .
j_call: TRBJ2-2
d_call: TRBD1

cdr3_nt: TGTGCCAGCAGCTTGGAGGTAGCGGGGGGACCTAAGTTCTTC
cdr3_aa: CASSLEVAGGPKFF
v_call: TRBV5-6
clone_size: .
j_call: TRBJ2-1
d_call: TRBD2

cdr3_nt: TGTGCCACAGGGACAGGGGGGGATCAGCCCCAGCATTTT
cdr3_aa: CATGTGGDQPQHF
v_call: TRBV6-6
clone_size: .
j_call: TRBJ1-5
d_call: TRBD1

cdr3_nt: TGTGCCACTCAACAGGGGAGCATGAACACTGAAGCTTTCTTT
cdr3_aa: CATQQGSMNTEAFF
v_call: TRBV10-3
clone_size: .
j_call: TRBJ1-1
d_call: TRBD1

cdr3_nt: TGTGCCATCAGTGAGTCGGGGCAGAGCTCCTATAATTCACCCCTCCACTTT
cdr3_aa: CAISESGQSSYNSPLHF
v_call: TRBV10-3
clone_size: .
j_call: TRBJ1-6
d_call: .

cdr3_nt: TGTGCCAGTAGTACGACAGGGGTACAAGAGACCCAGTACTTC
cdr3_aa: CASSTTGVQETQYF
v_call: TRBV19
clone_size: few
j_call: TRBJ2-5
d_call: TRBD1

cdr3_nt: TGTGCCAGCAGCCAAGACGGGGACAGGAGGTACGAGCAGTACTTC
cdr3_aa: CASSQDGDRRYEQYF
v_call: TRBV4-2
clone_size: .
j_call: TRBJ2-7
d_call: TRBD1

cdr3_nt: TGCGCCAGCAGCTTGGCGGGACAGGGAAACACCATATATTTT
cdr3_aa: CASSLAGQGNTIYF
v_call: TRBV5-1
clone_size: few
j_call: TRBJ1-3
d_call: TRBD1

cdr3_nt: TGTGCCAGCTCACTGGCACAGGGCAATCAGCCCCAGCATTTT
cdr3_aa: CASSLAQGNQPQHF
v_call: TRBV18
clone_size: .
j_call: TRBJ1-5
d_call: .

cdr3_nt: TGTGCCAGTAGTATAGGTGGGAGCACTGAAGCTTTCTTT
cdr3_aa: CASSIGGSTEAFF
v_call: TRBV19
clone_size: .
j_call: TRBJ1-1
d_call: .

cdr3_nt: TGCGCCAGCAGCTCCCGGACAGGAGCGAACTATGGCTACACCTTC
cdr3_aa: CASSSRTGANYGYTF
v_call: TRBV5-1
clone_size: few
j_call: TRBJ1-2
d_call: TRBD1

cdr3_nt: TGTGGCAGAGGCGCAGGGGGGCGTAATTCACCCCTCCACTTT
cdr3_aa: CGRGAGGRNSPLHF
v_call: TRBV27
clone_size: .
j_call: TRBJ1-6
d_call: TRBD1

cdr3_nt: TGCGCCAGCAGCTCCAAACTAGCGGGGGGCACTAGCACAGATACGCAGTATTTT
cdr3_aa: CASSSKLAGGTSTDTQYF
v_call: TRBV5-1
clone_size: .
j_call: TRBJ2-3
d_call: TRBD2

cdr3_nt: TGTGCCAGTAGTATAGCCGGACCAGGGGCGAATCAGCCCCAGCATTTT
cdr3_aa: CASSIAGPGANQPQHF
v_call: TRBV19
clone_size: .
j_call: TRBJ1-5
d_call: .

cdr3_nt: TGTGCCAGTAGTATGGGGGACAGCCGGGGCACCATATATTTT
cdr3_aa: CASSMGDSRGTIYF
v_call: TRBV19
clone_size: .
j_call: TRBJ1-3
d_call: TRBD1

cdr3_nt: TGTGCCAGCAGCACGCAGGGGAACACTGAAGCTTTCTTT
cdr3_aa: CASSTQGNTEAFF
v_call: TRBV7-8
clone_size: .
j_call: TRBJ1-1
d_call: .

cdr3_nt: TGTGCCAGCAGTTTAGGAGGGACGAGGAACACTGAAGCTTTCTTT
cdr3_aa: CASSLGGTRNTEAFF
v_call: TRBV6-5
clone_size: .
j_call: TRBJ1-1
d_call: .

cdr3_nt: TGTGCCAGCAGCCCCGCGGCGGCGTATGGCTACACCTTC
cdr3_aa: CASSPAAAYGYTF
v_call: TRBV5-6
clone_size: many
j_call: TRBJ1-2
d_call: .

cdr3_nt: TGTGCCAGCAGCCAAGTGGAGAAGCAAGAGACCCAGTACTTC
cdr3_aa: CASSQVEKQETQYF
v_call: TRBV4-2
clone_size: .
j_call: TRBJ2-5
d_call: .

cdr3_nt: TGCGCCAGCTGCACCTATCCGGGGGGAAATTCACCCCTCCACTTT
cdr3_aa: CASCTYPGGNSPLHF
v_call: TRBV4-3
clone_size: .
j_call: TRBJ1-6
d_call: .

cdr3_nt: TGTGCCAGCAGTACAAATCAGCCCCAGCATTTT
cdr3_aa: CASSTNQPQHF
v_call: TRBV2
clone_size: .
j_call: TRBJ1-5
d_call: .

cdr3_nt: TGTGCCAGCAGTTACTCCCCAAACGAGCAGTACTTC
cdr3_aa: CASSYSPNEQYF
v_call: TRBV6-6
clone_size: few
j_call: TRBJ2-7
d_call: .

cdr3_nt: TGTGCCTGGAACGACAGACCCCATTATGGCTACACCTTC
cdr3_aa: CAWNDRPHYGYTF
v_call: TRBV30
clone_size: few
j_call: TRBJ1-2
d_call: .

cdr3_nt: TGTGCCAGCAGCCCGGGTTTTGGGACAGCTATTAGGAACACTGAAGCTTTCTTT
cdr3_aa: CASSPGFGTAIRNTEAFF
v_call: TRBV13
clone_size: .
j_call: TRBJ1-1
d_call: TRBD1

cdr3_nt: TGTGCCAGTAGTGTCCAGGGGGCGAAAAGTGGCTACACCTTC
cdr3_aa: CASSVQGAKSGYTF
v_call: TRBV19
clone_size: .
j_call: TRBJ1-2
d_call: TRBD1

cdr3_nt: TGTGCCAGCAGTTACCCCCAGGGCATGAACACTGAAGCTTTCTTT
cdr3_aa: CASSYPQGMNTEAFF
v_call: TRBV6-6
clone_size: .
j_call: TRBJ1-1
d_call: .

cdr3_nt: TGCGCCAGCAGCTTTCAGGGGGAAAACACTGAAGCTTTCTTT
cdr3_aa: CASSFQGENTEAFF
v_call: TRBV5-1
clone_size: few
j_call: TRBJ1-1
d_call: TRBD1

cdr3_nt: TGCGCCAGCAGCGCGGGAACCGGGGCGGAGACCCAGTACTTC
cdr3_aa: CASSAGTGAETQYF
v_call: TRBV5-1
clone_size: once
j_call: TRBJ2-5
d_call: .

cdr3_nt: TGTGCCAGTTCGGCGGGTGTGGGGCCCCAGCATTTT
cdr3_aa: CASSAGVGPQHF
v_call: TRBV19
clone_size: .
j_call: TRBJ1-5
d_call: .

cdr3_nt: TGCAGCGTTCCAGGGACAGGGATCAACGAGCAGTACTTC
cdr3_aa: CSVPGTGINEQYF
v_call: TRBV29-1
clone_size: .
j_call: TRBJ2-7
d_call: TRBD1

cdr3_nt: TGTGCCAGCAGCCCCGGGGTACCGGGTGGAAACACCATATATTTT
cdr3_aa: CASSPGVPGGNTIYF
v_call: TRBV9
clone_size: .
j_call: TRBJ1-3
d_call: .

cdr3_nt: TGTGCCAGCAGCTTCTTACCCCACCGGACAGATACGCAGTATTTT
cdr3_aa: CASSFLPHRTDTQYF
v_call: TRBV7-3
clone_size: .
j_call: TRBJ2-3
d_call: .

cdr3_nt: TGCGCCAGCAGCCTCAGCCGGGACAGCACCTACGAGCAGTACTTC
cdr3_aa: CASSLSRDSTYEQYF
v_call: TRBV4-3
clone_size: few
j_call: TRBJ2-7
d_call: TRBD1

cdr3_nt: TGTGCCAGCAGTGCAGGCGGGAATTCCTTCTACGAGCAGTACTTC
cdr3_aa: CASSAGGNSFYEQYF
v_call: TRBV27
clone_size: .
j_call: TRBJ2-7
d_call: .

cdr3_nt: TGTGCCTGGAGTGTACAGGGAAACGTGCACCCCTATGGCTACACCTTC
cdr3_aa: CAWSVQGNVHPYGYTF
v_call: TRBV30
clone_size: .
j_call: TRBJ1-2
d_call: .

cdr3_nt: TGTGCCAGCCGGGGACAACTAGGCTTCTACGAGCAGTACTTC
cdr3_aa: CASRGQLGFYEQYF
v_call: TRBV28
clone_size: .
j_call: TRBJ2-7
d_call: .

cdr3_nt: TGTGCCAGCAGACCAGGGACAGGGCAAGAGACCCAGTACTTC
cdr3_aa: CASRPGTGQETQYF
v_call: TRBV7-9
clone_size: .
j_call: TRBJ2-5
d_call: TRBD1

cdr3_nt: TGTGCCAGCAGTTTAAGGGCTAGCGGGAGCGATACCTACAATGAGCAGTTCTTC
cdr3_aa: CASSLRASGSDTYNEQFF
v_call: TRBV28
clone_size: few
j_call: TRBJ2-1
d_call: TRBD2